Listed below are T cell receptor beta chains from one sample, sequenced in a study of shared clonotypes between healthy human individuals. Produced via immunoSEQ multiplex PCR; TCRdb's table is partial and in-frame only. This table has roughly 2.5 million clones, around nine tenths appearing once. The sample was naive CD4+ T cells sorted from blood. The receptors come from a man younger than 30 in good health. CDR3s include the opening cysteine and the closing phenylalanine or tryptophan. A D gene is named only where the DNA matches it firmly. Size is omitted from some rows. Given values are once, few, many or a class for expanded clones.

>TRBV30|TRBJ1-1|NA|TRBD1
CAWSDRGDTEAFF
TGTGCCTGGAGTGACAGGGGGGACACTGAAGCTTTCTTT
>TRBV6-1|TRBJ2-1|NA|NA
CASSVGLSSSYNEQFF
TGTGCCAGCAGTGTGGGACTTTCCAGCTCCTACAATGAGCAGTTCTTC
>TRBV27|TRBJ1-2|NA|NA
CASSYSGSNYGYTF
TGTGCCAGCAGTTATTCAGGATCTAACTATGGCTACACCTTC
>TRBV5-4|TRBJ2-5|NA|TRBD2
CASSWGGGVYEETQYF
TGTGCCAGCAGCTGGGGGGGAGGGGTCTACGAAGAGACCCAGTACTTC
>TRBV5-1|TRBJ1-4|NA|TRBD1
CASSLAQGESEKLFF
TGCGCCAGCAGCTTGGCCCAGGGGGAGAGCGAAAAACTGTTTTTT
>TRBV30|TRBJ2-7|few|NA
CAWSGDGAYEQYF
TGTGCCTGGAGTGGGGATGGGGCCTACGAGCAGTACTTC
>TRBV5-5|TRBJ2-7|NA|NA
CASSLWDRASEQYF
TGTGCCAGCAGCTTGTGGGACCGGGCAAGCGAGCAGTACTTC
>TRBV4-1|TRBJ1-6|few|NA
CASSQDLDRSSYNSPLHF
TGCGCCAGCAGCCAAGATCTAGACAGGAGCTCCTATAATTCACCCCTCCACTTT
>TRBV5-1|TRBJ2-2|NA|NA
CASSLLVGGSGELFF
TGCGCCAGCAGCTTGTTGGTAGGAGGCAGCGGGGAGCTGTTTTTT
>TRBV29-1|TRBJ2-6|NA|TRBD2
CSVVASGSSGANVLTF
TGCAGCGTTGTGGCTAGCGGGAGCTCTGGGGCCAACGTCCTGACTTTC
>TRBV28|TRBJ2-1|NA|NA
CASTTGNHEQFF
TGTGCCAGCACCACTGGCAATCACGAGCAGTTCTTC
>TRBV19|TRBJ2-4|NA|NA
CASSMDSSLAKNIQYF
TGTGCCAGTAGTATGGACAGCTCCTTAGCCAAAAACATTCAGTACTTC
>TRBV11-3|TRBJ2-1|NA|TRBD2
CASSLGGGASNEQFF
TGTGCCAGCAGCTTAGGCGGGGGGGCCAGTAATGAGCAGTTCTTC
>TRBV27|TRBJ2-7|NA|NA
CASSLSGAALNYEQYF
TGTGCCAGCAGTTTATCGGGAGCGGCCCTGAACTACGAGCAGTACTTC
>TRBV11-2|TRBJ1-6|NA|NA
CASSFRDKYNSPLHF
TGTGCCAGCAGCTTCCGGGACAAATATAATTCACCCCTCCACTTT
>TRBV4-3|TRBJ2-1|NA|TRBD1
CASSPQGALNNEQFF
TGCGCCAGCAGCCCACAGGGGGCTTTGAACAATGAGCAGTTCTTC
>TRBV18|TRBJ1-1|once|NA
CASSRQQTGNTEAFF
TGTGCCAGCTCACGACAACAAACAGGGAACACTGAAGCTTTCTTT
>TRBV28|TRBJ1-1|NA|NA
CASSAWNQIEAFF
TGTGCCAGCAGCGCGTGGAACCAAATTGAAGCTTTCTTT
>TRBV29-1|TRBJ1-4|NA|NA
CSVEDREKLFF
TGCAGCGTTGAGGACAGAGAAAAACTGTTTTTT
>TRBV18|TRBJ1-5|NA|NA
CASSLSQGEPQHF
TGTGCCAGCTCACTGTCCCAGGGAGAGCCCCAGCATTTT
>TRBV28|TRBJ1-1|NA|NA
CASSSEQVNTEAFF
TGTGCCAGCAGTTCGGAACAGGTAAACACTGAAGCTTTCTTT
>TRBV6-4|TRBJ2-3|NA|NA
CASRPPGARGRTDTQYF
TGTGCCAGCAGGCCCCCCGGTGCGCGGGGTCGCACAGATACGCAGTATTTT
>TRBV7-2|TRBJ1-2|NA|TRBD1
CASSPDRNYGYTF
TGTGCCAGCAGCCCGGACAGGAATTATGGCTACACCTTC
>TRBV19|TRBJ1-5|few|TRBD1
CASCSQRGQQPQHF
TGTGCCAGTTGTTCACAGAGGGGGCAGCAGCCCCAGCATTTT
>TRBV18|TRBJ2-7|NA|NA
CASSEGYYEQYF
TGTGCCAGCTCTGAGGGTTACTACGAGCAGTACTTC
>TRBV10-3|TRBJ1-3|NA|NA
CAISDEAINSGNTIYF
TGTGCCATCAGTGACGAGGCCATTAACTCTGGAAACACCATATATTTT